This T cell receptor (beta chain) came from a study of control samples from healthy donors and cancer patients (dated by TCRdb to the early 2020s). Receptors were amplified or captured by the immunoSEQ multiplex PCR assay. The table was pulled from immuneACCESS by TCRdb, which kept in-frame rearrangements only. Such tables lose some clones; where checked, under half of the loss comes from unresolved V genes, and the rest has no known cause. The sample table records 60,000 to 70,000 clones; over 65% of these occur just once. The ten largest clones capture 2.9% of the sample. Comment on this clone: What antigen it recognizes has not been identified. It has no much larger one-base neighbor in the sample; base qualities were not kept.

CDR1 and CDR2, looked up from the germline V gene (reference sequence), are LNHNV and YYDKDF. Trimming takes 3 bases from V and 8 bases from J, and the germline ends sit 10 bases apart. The CDR3 spans 13 residues, from the cysteine through the phenylalanine. Of the read, only the CDR3 DNA is kept; its 39 bases are in frame from base 1. Sequenced input: PBMCs. This chain joins TRBV15 to TRBJ1-4; no D gene can be assigned with confidence. The source is a woman between 50 and 59 years old with lung cancer. CDR3 region: CATSSHQGEKLFF. The nucleotides read TGTGCCACCAGCAGCCATCAAGGGGAAAAACTGTTTTTT. The CDR3, completed at both ends by the reference TRBV15 and TRBJ1-4 genes, gives the full variable domain DAMVIQNPRYQVTQFGKPVTLSCSQTLNHNVMYWYQQKSSQAPKLLFHYYDKDFNNEADTPDNFQSRRPNTSFCFLDIRSPGLGDTAMYLCATSSHQGEKLFFGSGTQLSVL.